The source of this TCR beta chain is a study of T cell repertoires in cytomegalovirus infection. The wider study: It was the public TCR beta signatures that indicated both CMV infection and matching HLA type.

Findings of the study overall: The ex vivo response was dominated by HLA-C-restricted CMV-specific TCR beta clonotypes.

TCRdb re-called the reads through MiXCR, storing one row per CDR3 protein. The table includes about 330,000 distinct CDR3 sequences, 8% to 10% detected once. Germline V gene sequence: CDR1 SGHRS, CDR2 YFSETQ. V gave up 0 bases and J gave up 2 bases; unmatched junction bases: 8. This CDR3 comprises 17 residues. Remarks on this clonotype: The antigen remains unidentified.

The clonotype comes from a human donor in good health (CMV status not recorded). Some clones in this sample may be carry-over from other donors' samples. The chain combines TRBV5-1 with TRBJ2-3; TRBD2 matches 8 bases. Sequenced input: PBMCs. The CDR3 DNA reads TGCGCCAGCAGCTTGGTTCCAGCGGGGGTCATCACAGATACGCAGTATTTT. This gives the protein CASSLVPAGVITDTQYF. Full variable domain (outside the CDR3, taken from reference TRBV5-1 and TRBJ2-3): KAGVTQTPRYLIKTRGQQVTLSCSPISGHRSVSWYQQTPGQGLQFLFEYFSETQRNKGNFPGRFSGRQFSNSRSEMNVSTLELGDSALYLCASSLVPAGVITDTQYFGPGTRLTVL.